A single sample gave rise to the 16 T cell receptor beta chains below, sequenced in a study of identical twins. In TCRdb, the 5' RACE reads were re-called with MiXCR into one record per CDR3 protein. This table holds approximately 890,000 distinct CDR3 sequences, 9% to 15% found once. Separately, the same data were catalogued under a study of yellow fever vaccine responses in identical twins.

Sequencing input: PBMCs. These receptors originate from a young woman in good health.

CDR3 protein: CASRPGQGLYYSNQPQHF. The CDR3 DNA sequence: TGTGCCAGCAGGCCGGGACAGGGACTCTATTATAGCAATCAGCCCCAGCATTTT. This chain links TRBV12-3 or TRBV12-4 with TRBJ1-5, with TRBD1 identical over 9 bases. The trim removed 6 bases at V and 0 bases at J, leaving 12 bases unmatched. The CDR3 runs 18 residues.

This clonotype occurred a few times. The chain uses TRBV18 and TRBJ2-7, with D hard to call. This CDR3 has 11 residues. The V gene's germline CDR1 is KGHSH and CDR2 LQKENI. V was trimmed by 1 base and J by 6 bases, leaving 4 bases between them. CDR3 sequence reads: CASSPQSEQYF. The CDR3, as DNA: TGTGCCAGCTCACCACAGTCCGAGCAGTACTTC.

This clonotype was seen more than once but under ten times. This chain links TRBV12-5 with TRBJ2-3; unclear D gene. The CDR3 totals 14 residues. Trimming shortened V by 5 bases and J by 3 bases, and 12 bases separated the two germline ends. Germline assignment: CDR1 LGHNT and CDR2 FRNRAP. The CDR3 coding sequence is TGTGCTAGTGGTCTCCTGGGATTAACAGATACGCAGTATTTT. It is translated as CASGLLGLTDTQYF.

The rearrangement uses TRBV10-3 and TRBJ2-1, with D unresolved. The germline CDR1 and CDR2 sequences are ENHRY and SYGVKD. V was cut by 2 bases and J by 8 bases, with 16 bases left in between. CDR3 length equals 15 residues. The CDR3 region is CAISEPLIRSDEQFF. Here the CDR3 DNA reads TGTGCCATCAGTGAGCCCCTAATTAGATCGGATGAGCAGTTCTTC.

CDR3 sequence reads: CASRSPGPQVAQYF. Written as DNA, the CDR3 is TGTGCCAGCAGGTCCCCGGGACCACAAGTGGCCCAGTACTTC. V gene TRBV7-8 combines with J gene TRBJ2-5; D is possibly TRBD1 or TRBD2 (5 bases each). The CDR3 loop spans 14 amino acids. Trimming cost V 6 bases and J 9 bases, with 20 bases left between them. Germline V gene sequence: CDR1 SGHVS, CDR2 FQNEAQ.

V is TRBV6-5 and J is TRBJ2-5; 8 positions match TRBD2. V gave up 6 bases and J gave up 10 bases; unmatched junction bases: 16. Germline V CDR1 and CDR2: MNHEY, SVGAGI. CDR3 length: 15 residues. This chain's CDR3 is CASRPGLAIPGDQYF. DNA for the CDR3: TGTGCCAGCAGGCCCGGACTAGCCATCCCAGGCGACCAGTACTTC.

The chain recombines TRBV6-1 with TRBJ2-2; TRBD1 aligns across 8 bases. The CDR3 contains 13 residues. Germline V gene data show CDR1 as MNHNS and CDR2 as SASEGT. The J segment lost 6 bases and the V segment lost 6 bases, leaving 3 bases of the junction unmatched. The CDR3 coding sequence is TGTGCCAGCAGGGGACAGGTCCCCGGGGAGCTGTTTTTT. This sequence encodes CASRGQVPGELFF.

The gene calls are TRBV27 and TRBJ1-1; D may be TRBD1 (5 bases). Trimming removed 3 bases from V and 5 bases from J, with 13 bases in between. CDR1 is MNHEY and CDR2 is SMNVEV in the germline V gene (reference sequence). The CDR3 runs 14 residues. The CDR3 region has the DNA TGTGCCAGCAGTTTCCGGTCAGGGAAAACTGAAGCTTTCTTT. This encodes CASSFRSGKTEAFF.

This clonotype has at least ten counts. One end of the junction does not line up with germline, which may come from a read error. This chain uses TRBV7-9 with TRBJ1-1; D gene uncertain. CDR1 and CDR2 (germline): SEHNR, FQNEAQ (reference sequence). The CDR3 totals 12 residues. CDR3 DNA: TGTGCCAGCAGTTTAGTCGGTCTGGAAGCTTTCTTT. It is translated as CASSLVGLEAFF. Full variable domain (outside the CDR3, taken from reference TRBV7-9 and TRBJ1-1): DTGVSQNPRHKITKRGQNVTFRCDPISEHNRLYWYRQTLGQGPEFLTYFQNEAQLEKSRLLSDRFSAERPKGSFSTLEIQRTEQGDSAMYLCASSLVGLEAFFGQGTRLTVV.

The genes are TRBV4-1 and TRBJ2-3, with 10 bases that match TRBD1. The CDR3 consists of 16 residues. Germline CDR1 is MGHRA and CDR2 is YSYEKL. The V and J ends lost 6 bases and 0 bases, in that order; junction bases with no gene match: 6. DNA for the CDR3: TGCGCCAGCAGGATGGACAGGGGGATGAGCACAGATACGCAGTATTTT. Protein sequence: CASRMDRGMSTDTQYF.

The J gene is TRBJ2-5, the V gene TRBV25-1; the match to TRBD1 covers 9 bases. There are 14 residues in the CDR3. In germline, CDR1 is MGHDK, CDR2 SYGVNS. Trimming took 3 bases from V and 5 from J; bases not matched to a gene: 4. The chain's CDR3 is CASSEDRGYETQYF. The CDR3 region has the DNA TGTGCCAGCAGTGAGGACAGGGGCTATGAGACCCAGTACTTC.

The CDR3 nucleotides read TGTGCCAGCAGTGGGGTAGAGGGTGCTTTCTTT. Translating it yields CASSGVEGAFF. The rearrangement links TRBV28 to TRBJ1-1; the D is unclear. This CDR3 comprises 11 residues. Germline assignment: CDR1 MDHEN and CDR2 SYDVKM. The V and J ends lost 5 bases and 11 bases respectively, with 12 bases between them.

This clonotype was observed many times. V is TRBV6-6 and J is TRBJ1-2, with 8 bases that match TRBD1. CDR1 is MNHNY, CDR2 SVGAGI, per germline (reference sequence). This CDR3 is built from 12 residues. The ends lost 4 bases at V and 7 bases at J; junction bases unmatched: 2. The chain's CDR3 is CASSSRGLGYTF. CDR3 nucleotides: TGTGCCAGCAGTTCCAGGGGGCTTGGCTACACCTTC.

This clonotype came up a few times. The genes are TRBV27 and TRBJ1-2; D not certain. Looked up from germline, CDR1 is MNHEY and CDR2 is SMNVEV (reference sequence). V was cut by 2 bases and J by 5 bases, with 18 bases left in between. The CDR3 covers 16 residues. CDR3: CASSLKADVKSYGYTF. The CDR3 nucleotides are TGTGCCAGCAGTTTAAAAGCGGACGTAAAGTCGTATGGCTACACCTTC.

This clonotype turned up a few times. This CDR3 is CASSLASVTGELFF. CDR3 nucleotides: TGTGCCAGCAGCTTGGCCTCTGTTACCGGGGAGCTGTTTTTT. J is TRBJ2-2 and V is TRBV5-5; D is uncertain. Germline CDR1 SGHKS, CDR2 YYEKEE (reference sequence). Trimming removed 0 bases at V and 5 bases at J, with 8 bases between. The CDR3 runs to 14 residues.

This clonotype was counted a few times. This sequence joins TRBV10-2 and TRBJ2-2; TRBD2 is a possible D gene (5 bases). Germline V gene sequence: CDR1 WSHSY, CDR2 SAAADI. There are 15 residues in the CDR3. The V end lost 4 bases, the J end lost 7 bases, and 16 bases lay between the germline ends. The CDR3 nucleotides are TGCGCCAGCAGTGCTACGGGAATAGGTATCGGGGAGCTGTTTTTT. It yields the protein CASSATGIGIGELFF.